Listed below are T cell receptor beta chains from one sample, sequenced in a study of OX40 agonist ivuxolimab in advanced cancers. The data were produced by immunoSEQ multiplex PCR, yet TCRdb's version contains in-frame clones alone and is incomplete. The table has about 68,000 clones, about nine tenths seen once. Sequencing used CD4+ or CD8+ T cells sorted from blood, obtained in a trial of the OX40 agonist ivuxolimab. These receptors were obtained from an adult with an advanced solid tumor such as melanoma, head and neck, liver or kidney cancer. The CDR3 runs from the conserved cysteine through the conserved F or W. Each record gives: V gene, clone size, D gene, J gene, CDR3 protein, CDR3 DNA. The D gene is left open where the match is weak. Expanded clones are given a class, and other clones once, few, many or no size at all.

v_gene: TRBV7-2
abundance: NA
d_gene: TRBD1
j_gene: TRBJ2-2
CDR3aa: CASSPGQGRTGELFF
CDR3nt: TGTGCCAGCAGCCCCGGACAGGGTCGAACCGGGGAGCTGTTTTTT

v_gene: TRBV2
abundance: NA
d_gene: TRBD2
j_gene: TRBJ2-2
CDR3aa: CASGGEIGELFF
CDR3nt: TGTGCCAGCGGGGGGGAGATCGGGGAGCTGTTTTTT

v_gene: TRBV23-1
abundance: once
d_gene: NA
j_gene: TRBJ1-5
CDR3aa: CASSQSGTIQPQHF
CDR3nt: TGCGCCAGCAGTCAATCCGGGACCATTCAGCCCCAGCATTTT

v_gene: TRBV5-6
abundance: NA
d_gene: NA
j_gene: TRBJ2-7
CDR3aa: CASSLVSLYEQYF
CDR3nt: TGTGCCAGCAGCTTGGTGAGTCTTTACGAGCAGTACTTC

v_gene: TRBV28
abundance: NA
d_gene: NA
j_gene: TRBJ1-6
CDR3aa: CASSSHSPLHF
CDR3nt: TGTGCCAGCAGCTCACATTCACCCCTCCACTTT

v_gene: TRBV28
abundance: NA
d_gene: TRBD1
j_gene: TRBJ1-1
CDR3aa: CAIFSSDRGKTEAFF
CDR3nt: TGTGCCATCTTCTCCTCGGACAGGGGTAAGACTGAAGCTTTCTTT

v_gene: TRBV6-6
abundance: NA
d_gene: NA
j_gene: TRBJ1-4
CDR3aa: CASSRTDPGFNEKLFF
CDR3nt: TGTGCCAGCAGTAGAACGGACCCAGGATTCAATGAAAAACTGTTTTTT

v_gene: TRBV9
abundance: NA
d_gene: TRBD1
j_gene: TRBJ1-2
CDR3aa: CASSVDPTGGYGYTF
CDR3nt: TGTGCCAGCAGCGTAGACCCGACAGGGGGATATGGCTACACCTTC

v_gene: TRBV29-1
abundance: NA
d_gene: NA
j_gene: TRBJ2-5
CDR3aa: CSVGIGGVETQYF
CDR3nt: TGCAGCGTTGGAATAGGAGGGGTAGAGACCCAGTACTTC

v_gene: TRBV19
abundance: NA
d_gene: TRBD1
j_gene: TRBJ1-2
CDR3aa: CASSLRSGTGASIYGYTF
CDR3nt: TGTGCCAGTAGCCTGAGATCCGGGACAGGAGCCTCCATCTATGGCTACACCTTC

v_gene: TRBV5-6
abundance: NA
d_gene: TRBD1
j_gene: TRBJ1-5
CDR3aa: CASSLWDRENQPQHF
CDR3nt: TGTGCCAGCAGCTTGTGGGACAGGGAAAATCAGCCCCAGCATTTT

v_gene: TRBV5-6
abundance: NA
d_gene: NA
j_gene: TRBJ2-1
CDR3aa: CASSLGRTVPVNEQFF
CDR3nt: TGTGCCAGCAGCTTGGGGAGGACAGTGCCAGTCAATGAGCAGTTCTTC

v_gene: TRBV9
abundance: NA
d_gene: NA
j_gene: TRBJ2-3
CDR3aa: CASSVAPRVTDTQYF
CDR3nt: TGTGCCAGCAGCGTAGCTCCAAGGGTGACAGATACGCAGTATTTT

v_gene: TRBV7-2
abundance: NA
d_gene: NA
j_gene: TRBJ1-4
CDR3aa: CASSSGPFNEKLFF
CDR3nt: TGTGCCAGCAGCTCTGGACCGTTCAATGAAAAACTGTTTTTT

v_gene: TRBV6-1
abundance: NA
d_gene: TRBD2
j_gene: TRBJ2-1
CDR3aa: CASSGLAESRNEQFF
CDR3nt: TGTGCCAGCAGTGGACTAGCGGAGTCTAGGAATGAGCAGTTCTTC

v_gene: TRBV18
abundance: NA
d_gene: NA
j_gene: TRBJ1-1
CDR3aa: CASSQATVNTEAFF
CDR3nt: TGTGCCAGCTCACAGGCGACAGTGAACACTGAAGCTTTCTTT

v_gene: TRBV27
abundance: few
d_gene: TRBD1
j_gene: TRBJ1-5
CDR3aa: CASSLSTGGGQPQHF
CDR3nt: TGTGCCAGCAGTTTATCGACAGGGGGGGGTCAGCCCCAGCATTTT

v_gene: TRBV5-1
abundance: NA
d_gene: TRBD1
j_gene: TRBJ1-4
CDR3aa: CASRQTGTVANEKLFF
CDR3nt: TGCGCCAGCCGACAAACAGGGACAGTGGCTAATGAAAAACTGTTTTTT

v_gene: TRBV5-5
abundance: NA
d_gene: NA
j_gene: TRBJ1-5
CDR3aa: CASSLRSNQPQHF
CDR3nt: TGTGCCAGCAGCTTGAGAAGCAATCAGCCCCAGCATTTT

v_gene: TRBV6-1
abundance: NA
d_gene: TRBD2
j_gene: TRBJ2-1
CDR3aa: CASSERSSGRAIDEQFF
CDR3nt: TGTGCCAGCAGTGAAAGGTCTAGCGGGAGGGCCATTGATGAGCAGTTCTTC

v_gene: TRBV9
abundance: NA
d_gene: NA
j_gene: TRBJ2-7
CDR3aa: CASSRLGGQSYEQYF
CDR3nt: TGTGCCAGCAGCCGCCTTGGAGGCCAGTCCTACGAGCAGTACTTC

v_gene: TRBV7-9
abundance: NA
d_gene: NA
j_gene: TRBJ2-4
CDR3aa: CASSSRALAKNIQYF
CDR3nt: TGTGCCAGCAGCTCCCGGGCCCTAGCCAAAAACATTCAGTACTTC

v_gene: TRBV9
abundance: NA
d_gene: NA
j_gene: TRBJ1-1
CDR3aa: CASSAHQNTEAFF
CDR3nt: TGTGCCAGCAGCGCCCACCAGAACACTGAAGCTTTCTTT

v_gene: TRBV10-3
abundance: NA
d_gene: NA
j_gene: TRBJ1-2
CDR3aa: CAISERGIYGYTF
CDR3nt: TGTGCCATCAGTGAGCGGGGGATCTATGGCTACACCTTC

v_gene: TRBV10-2
abundance: NA
d_gene: NA
j_gene: TRBJ2-5
CDR3aa: CASSEGRQETQYF
CDR3nt: TGCGCCAGCAGTGAGGGCAGGCAAGAGACCCAGTACTTC

v_gene: TRBV6-6
abundance: NA
d_gene: NA
j_gene: TRBJ2-4
CDR3aa: CASREGGSGIQYF
CDR3nt: TGTGCCAGCAGGGAGGGGGGCTCCGGCATTCAGTACTTC

v_gene: TRBV27
abundance: NA
d_gene: TRBD2
j_gene: TRBJ2-7
CDR3aa: CASSSRALGLAGGISNLEQYF
CDR3nt: TGTGCCAGCAGTTCGCGTGCCTTGGGACTAGCGGGGGGGATCTCGAACCTCGAGCAGTACTTC

v_gene: TRBV6-1
abundance: NA
d_gene: NA
j_gene: TRBJ1-1
CDR3aa: CASSALTAKAFF
CDR3nt: TGTGCCAGCAGTGCCCTGACAGCGAAGGCTTTCTTT

v_gene: TRBV11-1
abundance: once
d_gene: NA
j_gene: TRBJ1-1
CDR3aa: CASSLGEPAAFF
CDR3nt: TGTGCCAGCAGCCTAGGGGAACCGGCGGCTTTCTTT

v_gene: TRBV7-7
abundance: NA
d_gene: TRBD1
j_gene: TRBJ2-7
CDR3aa: CASSLNRGTYEQYF
CDR3nt: TGTGCCAGCAGCTTAAACAGGGGCACCTACGAGCAGTACTTC

v_gene: TRBV5-4
abundance: NA
d_gene: NA
j_gene: TRBJ2-7
CDR3aa: CASSDSRKSYEQYF
CDR3nt: TGTGCCAGCAGCGACTCTAGAAAGTCCTACGAGCAGTACTTC

v_gene: TRBV2
abundance: NA
d_gene: NA
j_gene: TRBJ2-7
CDR3aa: CASSDWGTRTRDEPTKNYEQYF
CDR3nt: TGTGCCAGCAGTGATTGGGGGACAAGAACCAGAGATGAACCCACGAAAAACTACGAGCAGTACTTC

v_gene: TRBV5-4
abundance: NA
d_gene: NA
j_gene: TRBJ2-3
CDR3aa: CASSLGRQEDTQYF
CDR3nt: TGTGCCAGCAGTTTAGGCCGCCAGGAGGATACGCAGTATTTT

v_gene: TRBV2
abundance: NA
d_gene: NA
j_gene: TRBJ2-3
CDR3aa: CASSWSDTQYF
CDR3nt: TGTGCCAGCAGCTGGTCGGATACGCAGTATTTT

v_gene: TRBV6-6
abundance: NA
d_gene: NA
j_gene: TRBJ1-1
CDR3aa: CASSTLGHWNTEAFF
CDR3nt: TGTGCCAGCAGTACCCTAGGACATTGGAACACTGAAGCTTTCTTT

v_gene: TRBV6-1
abundance: NA
d_gene: NA
j_gene: TRBJ1-5
CDR3aa: CASSVDPTAGSTQPQHF
CDR3nt: TGTGCCAGCAGTGTCGACCCCACGGCAGGGAGCACTCAGCCCCAGCATTTT

v_gene: TRBV18
abundance: NA
d_gene: NA
j_gene: TRBJ2-6
CDR3aa: CASSKIGDAGANVLTF
CDR3nt: TGTGCCAGCTCAAAAATCGGGGATGCGGGGGCCAACGTCCTGACTTTC

v_gene: TRBV5-1
abundance: NA
d_gene: TRBD1
j_gene: TRBJ1-3
CDR3aa: CASSLDRASGNTIYF
CDR3nt: TGCGCCAGCAGCTTAGACAGGGCCAGTGGAAACACCATATATTTT

v_gene: TRBV7-9
abundance: NA
d_gene: TRBD2
j_gene: TRBJ2-3
CDR3aa: CASSLMLAGYTDTQYF
CDR3nt: TGTGCCAGCAGCTTAATGCTAGCGGGATACACAGATACGCAGTATTTT

v_gene: TRBV7-6
abundance: NA
d_gene: NA
j_gene: TRBJ2-5
CDR3aa: CASSSALGEQYF
CDR3nt: TGTGCCAGCAGCTCCGCGCTAGGTGAGCAGTACTTC

v_gene: TRBV7-2
abundance: NA
d_gene: NA
j_gene: TRBJ1-4
CDR3aa: CASSFWGGIATNEKLFF
CDR3nt: TGTGCCAGCAGCTTTTGGGGGGGTATAGCAACTAATGAAAAACTGTTTTTT

v_gene: TRBV10-3
abundance: NA
d_gene: NA
j_gene: TRBJ2-3
CDR3aa: CAIRTTPTDTQYF
CDR3nt: TGTGCCATCAGGACAACTCCAACAGATACGCAGTATTTT

v_gene: TRBV5-1
abundance: NA
d_gene: NA
j_gene: TRBJ2-5
CDR3aa: CASAQGTGPPETQYF
CDR3nt: TGCGCCAGCGCCCAAGGAACAGGGCCCCCAGAGACCCAGTACTTC

v_gene: TRBV6-5
abundance: NA
d_gene: NA
j_gene: TRBJ2-1
CDR3aa: CASSYQGAGSNEQFF
CDR3nt: TGTGCCAGCAGTTACCAAGGGGCAGGCAGCAATGAGCAGTTCTTC

v_gene: TRBV5-1
abundance: NA
d_gene: NA
j_gene: TRBJ2-7
CDR3aa: CASQTGGVVYEQYF
CDR3nt: TGCGCCAGCCAAACGGGTGGGGTCGTCTACGAGCAGTACTTC

v_gene: TRBV25-1
abundance: NA
d_gene: TRBD1
j_gene: TRBJ2-5
CDR3aa: CASSDAAGTGRETQYF
CDR3nt: TGTGCCAGCAGTGACGCCGCCGGGACAGGGCGAGAGACCCAGTACTTC

v_gene: TRBV5-1
abundance: NA
d_gene: TRBD1
j_gene: TRBJ1-5
CDR3aa: CASSLEGADYQPQHF
CDR3nt: TGCGCCAGCAGCTTGGAGGGGGCTGATTATCAGCCCCAGCATTTT

v_gene: TRBV6-1
abundance: few
d_gene: TRBD2
j_gene: TRBJ2-3
CDR3aa: CASSDLAGGPYTQYF
CDR3nt: TGTGCCAGCAGTGATCTAGCGGGAGGGCCTTATACGCAGTATTTT

v_gene: TRBV10-3
abundance: NA
d_gene: TRBD2
j_gene: TRBJ2-1
CDR3aa: CAISPSGSSYNEQFF
CDR3nt: TGTGCCATCAGTCCGAGCGGGAGCTCCTACAATGAGCAGTTCTTC

v_gene: TRBV15
abundance: few
d_gene: NA
j_gene: TRBJ1-5
CDR3aa: CATSRESAGVRVQPQHF
CDR3nt: TGTGCCACCAGCAGAGAATCTGCAGGGGTTAGAGTTCAGCCCCAGCATTTT

v_gene: TRBV5-5
abundance: NA
d_gene: TRBD1
j_gene: TRBJ2-5
CDR3aa: CASRPPGGQGAETQYF
CDR3nt: TGTGCCAGCAGACCTCCCGGAGGACAGGGGGCAGAGACCCAGTACTTC

v_gene: TRBV7-6
abundance: NA
d_gene: NA
j_gene: TRBJ2-1
CDR3aa: CASSLPGTYNEQFF
CDR3nt: TGTGCCAGCAGCCTCCCGGGGACTTACAATGAGCAGTTCTTC

v_gene: TRBV9
abundance: NA
d_gene: TRBD2
j_gene: TRBJ2-3
CDR3aa: CASSQGLAGGVIDTQYF
CDR3nt: TGTGCCAGCAGCCAAGGACTAGCGGGGGGCGTCATAGATACGCAGTATTTT

v_gene: TRBV10-3
abundance: NA
d_gene: TRBD1
j_gene: TRBJ1-6
CDR3aa: CAITQGQGNSPLHF
CDR3nt: TGTGCCATCACCCAAGGACAGGGAAATTCACCCCTCCACTTT

v_gene: TRBV5-1
abundance: NA
d_gene: TRBD1
j_gene: TRBJ2-7
CDR3aa: CASSLEGQGGLEQYF
CDR3nt: TGCGCCAGCAGCTTGGAGGGACAGGGGGGGCTCGAGCAGTACTTC

v_gene: TRBV6-5
abundance: NA
d_gene: NA
j_gene: TRBJ1-5
CDR3aa: CASTPLEGLPQHF
CDR3nt: TGTGCCAGCACCCCTTTAGAAGGTCTGCCCCAGCATTTT